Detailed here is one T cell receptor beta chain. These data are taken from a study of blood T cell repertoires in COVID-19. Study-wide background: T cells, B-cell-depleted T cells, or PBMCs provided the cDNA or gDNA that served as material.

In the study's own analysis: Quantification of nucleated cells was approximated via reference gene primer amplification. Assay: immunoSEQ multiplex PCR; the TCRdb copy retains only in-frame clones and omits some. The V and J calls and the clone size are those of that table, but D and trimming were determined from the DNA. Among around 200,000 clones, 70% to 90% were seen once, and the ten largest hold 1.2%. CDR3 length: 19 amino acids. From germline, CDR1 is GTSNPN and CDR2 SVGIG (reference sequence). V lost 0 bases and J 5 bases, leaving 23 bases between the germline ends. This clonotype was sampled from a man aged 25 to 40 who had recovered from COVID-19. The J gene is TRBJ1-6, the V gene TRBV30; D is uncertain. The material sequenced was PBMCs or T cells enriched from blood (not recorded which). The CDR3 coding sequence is TGTGCCTGGAGTGTACTAAGGGAGGTCCCCAAGGGTAATAATTCACCCCTCCACTTT. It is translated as CAWSVLREVPKGNNSPLHF.